This T cell receptor (beta chain) is from a study of breast tumors, draining lymph nodes, adjacent tissues. Overall study results and limits: Tumor and nontumor repertoires were significantly more similar in luminal-like than in basal-like breast cancer.

The V and J ends lost 5 bases and 7 bases respectively, with 15 bases between them. From germline, CDR1 is SGHTA and CDR2 FQGNSA. The CDR3 covers 15 residues. Concerning this clonotype itself: Its antigen is unknown.

Samples came from axillary lymph nodes draining the breast cancer. Using its own MiXCR run on the multiplex PCR reads, TCRdb lists one record per CDR3 protein. In the table there are 140,000 to 150,000 distinct CDR3 sequences, about 30% of which are singletons. Sequencing was carried out using axillary lymph node tissue. This sequence was found in a female donor with breast cancer. Some clones in this sample may be carry-over from other donors' samples. The chain couples TRBV7-2 to TRBJ1-6, with D possibly being TRBD1 (6 bases). For the CDR3, the DNA is TGTGCCAGCAGCCTCGGCAGGGGTAGGAATTCACCCCTCCACTTT. Translating gives CASSLGRGRNSPLHF.